These 18 T cell receptor beta chains were all obtained from the same sample, sequenced in a study of T cells after yellow fever vaccination. In TCRdb, the 5' RACE reads were re-called with MiXCR into one record per CDR3 protein. The sample comprises some 30,000 distinct CDR3 sequences, 3.5% to 5% of which are singletons, and less than 55% rests with the top ten. This specimen consisted of CD8+ T cells sorted from PBMCs, obtained 5 days after the yellow fever booster vaccination. The receptors were sampled from a man in his thirties or forties who received the YFV17D yellow fever vaccine.

This clonotype has at least ten counts. This chain joins TRBV27 and TRBJ2-7; tentatively, D is TRBD1 (5 bases). CDR3 length: 13 residues. CDR1 and CDR2 from the germline V gene are MNHEY and SMNVEV (reference sequence). Trimming took off 5 bases at V and 1 base at J, with 9 bases between the two ends. DNA for the CDR3: TGTGCCAGCAGTAAAGGGGTTTCCTACGAGCAGTACTTC. Protein sequence: CASSKGVSYEQYF.

This clonotype was detected ten times or more. The chain combines TRBV11-1 with TRBJ2-3; D gene ambiguous. This CDR3 comprises 19 residues. The V end was cut by 5 bases, the J end by 0 bases, with 24 bases between. The germline CDR1 and CDR2 sequences are SGHAT and FQDESV (reference sequence). The CDR3 DNA reads as TGTGCCAGCAGCCCGCCGGTTGCGTCCGGAACTTCTAGCACAGATACGCAGTATTTT. Translated, it gives CASSPPVASGTSSTDTQYF.

The sample holds many counts of this clonotype. The genes are TRBV7-6 and TRBJ2-7, with D possibly being TRBD1 or TRBD2 (5 bases each). The CDR3 sequence is 17 residues long. From germline, CDR1 is SGHVS and CDR2 FNYEAQ. Trimming took off 7 bases at V and 2 bases at J, with 24 bases between the two ends. CDR3 in DNA: TGTGCCAGCACCGCGGTGCCACCCAATGAGGGGACCTACGAGCAGTACTTC. Its protein is CASTAVPPNEGTYEQYF.

This clonotype has a count of ten or more. Here the CDR3 reads CASPPLSFGEIDTQYF. CDR3 DNA: TGTGCCAGTCCTCCTCTATCTTTCGGGGAAATAGATACGCAGTATTTT. This sequence joins TRBV7-8 and TRBJ2-3, with D maybe TRBD2 (5 bases). The germline V gene has CDR1 SGHVS and CDR2 FQNEAQ. The CDR3 has 16 residues. V shed 9 bases and J shed 5 bases, with 24 bases lying between them.

In this sample, this clonotype turned up many times. The rearrangement uses TRBV4-1 and TRBJ2-2; possibly TRBD2 for D (5 bases). Trimming pared 4 bases from V and 1 base from J, leaving 10 bases between. CDR3 length: 15 residues. Germline V gene sequence: CDR1 MGHRA, CDR2 YSYEKL. The CDR3 sequence is CASSPFGENTGELFF. The CDR3 region has the DNA TGCGCCAGCAGCCCATTCGGGGAGAACACCGGGGAGCTGTTTTTT.

This clonotype occurred many times. As DNA, the CDR3 is TGCAGCTCCCTGGCCGTCTATGGCTACACCTTC. Encoded protein: CSSLAVYGYTF. The chain is built from TRBV29-1 and TRBJ1-2; D is undetermined. CDR3 length: 11 amino acids. V was shortened by 8 bases and J by 4 bases, with 11 bases between the two germline ends. CDR1 is SQVTM and CDR2 is ANQGSEA in the germline V gene.

This clonotype was seen at least ten times. The V and J genes are TRBV6-5 and TRBJ2-1; 9 bases are shared with TRBD2. Trimming cost V 6 bases and J 2 bases; bases outside gene matches: 8. The germline gives CDR1 MNHEY, CDR2 SVGAGI. The CDR3 loop spans 16 amino acids. CDR3 bases: TGTGCCAGCAGCCCCCGGGCTAGCGGGACCTACAATGAGCAGTTCTTC. This encodes CASSPRASGTYNEQFF.

This clonotype was seen ten or more times. The V gene is TRBV29-1, the J gene TRBJ2-7; 7 bases line up with TRBD2. This CDR3 has 17 amino acids. Trimming at V came to 1 base and at J to 5 bases, leaving 17 bases not matched to a gene. Germline lookup yields CDR1 SQVTM and CDR2 ANQGSEA. Here the CDR3 DNA reads TGCAGCGTTGAAGGAAGTTACTGGTTCGGCGGGAGCCACGAGCAGTACTTC. This translates into CSVEGSYWFGGSHEQYF.

This clonotype has ten or more counts. The chain carries TRBV6-5 and TRBJ2-3; D might be TRBD2 (5 bases). The CDR3 contains 15 residues. Germline assignment: CDR1 MNHEY and CDR2 SVGAGI. V lost 7 bases, J lost 3 bases, and 17 bases lay in between. For the CDR3, the DNA is TGTGCCAGCACCCTCTCGGGATTAGCGACAGATACGCAGTATTTT. This gives the protein CASTLSGLATDTQYF.

This clonotype was counted many times. The chain has TRBV29-1 and TRBJ2-1, with D tentatively TRBD2 (5 bases). Trimming pared 6 bases from V and 3 bases from J, leaving 9 bases between. This CDR3 is built from 12 residues. Per the germline V gene, CDR1 is SQVTM and CDR2 is ANQGSEA. CDR3 sequence: CSVNRDYNEQFF. DNA for the CDR3: TGCAGCGTCAACCGGGACTACAATGAGCAGTTCTTC.

This clonotype was seen repeatedly, ten times or more. This chain links TRBV14 with TRBJ1-2, with no clear D. CDR3 length: 12 residues. CDR1 and CDR2 from the germline V gene are SGHDN and FVKESK. V shed 2 bases and J shed 5 bases, with 6 bases lying between them. CDR3 DNA: TGTGCCAGCAGCCAAAATGGTTATGGCTACACCTTC. It codes for CASSQNGYGYTF.

This clonotype was recorded many times. This sequence joins TRBV7-8 and TRBJ2-7; D is possibly TRBD2 (5 bases). V lost 1 base and J 4 bases, leaving 14 bases between the germline ends. There are 15 residues in the CDR3. Germline V gene sequence: CDR1 SGHVS, CDR2 FQNEAQ. The CDR3, as DNA: TGTGCCAGCAGCTTAGTTCGGGGTATGGATTACGAGCAGTACTTC. Amino acids: CASSLVRGMDYEQYF. The entire variable domain, with the rest obtained from reference TRBV7-8 and TRBJ2-7, is as follows: GAGVSQSPRYKVAKRGQDVALRCDPISGHVSLFWYQQALGQGPEFLTYFQNEAQLDKSGLPSDRFFAERPEGSVSTLKIQRTQQEDSAVYLCASSLVRGMDYEQYFGPGTRLTVT.

This clonotype has ten or more counts. The V call is TRBV12-3 or TRBV12-4, the J call TRBJ2-4, with 8 bases that match TRBD1. V lost 6 bases to trimming and J lost 0 bases; unmatched junction nucleotides: 1. The CDR3 runs to 14 residues. The CDR3 DNA follows: TGTGCCAGCAGAGACAGGGGAGCCAAAAACATTCAGTACTTC. Its protein product is CASRDRGAKNIQYF.

This clonotype showed up just a few times. One end of the junction varies from germline; a read error may be responsible. The J gene is TRBJ2-3, the V gene TRBV20-1, with 11 nucleotides matching TRBD2. The CDR3 runs 17 residues. Germline-derived CDR1 and CDR2 are DFQATT and SNEGSKA (reference sequence). The CDR3 DNA reads as TGCTGTGCTAGAACGACGACTAGCGGGGCCGCCACAGATACGCAGTATTTT. This sequence encodes CCARTTTSGAATDTQYF.

This clonotype was recorded many times. The CDR3 coding sequence is TGTGCCAGCAGACCCGGGACAGGGGGCCACGAGCAGTACTTC. Protein product: CASRPGTGGHEQYF. This chain connects TRBV27 to TRBJ2-7; the match to TRBD1 covers 12 bases. This CDR3 is built from 14 residues. Per the germline V gene, CDR1 is MNHEY and CDR2 is SMNVEV (reference sequence). With 6 bases clipped from V and 5 bases from J, the junction kept 5 bases outside the gene matches.

This clonotype was seen at least ten times. This sequence joins TRBV5-1 and TRBJ2-1; 8 nucleotides agree with TRBD2. The CDR3 spans 15 residues. In germline, CDR1 is SGHRS, CDR2 YFSETQ. V shed 4 bases, J shed 6 bases, and the junction held 9 bases outside the gene matches. CDR3 region: CASSPPGLESNEQFF. CDR3 DNA sequence: TGCGCCAGCAGCCCTCCGGGACTAGAGTCCAATGAGCAGTTCTTC.

This clonotype was observed many times. The CDR3 here is CAISEAEFSSGANVLTF. The CDR3, as DNA: TGTGCCATCAGTGAGGCAGAGTTTAGCTCTGGGGCCAACGTCCTGACTTTC. This chain links TRBV10-3 with TRBJ2-6; the D is unclear. The CDR3 extends over 17 amino acids. The ends were cut back, 2 bases at V and 0 bases at J, with 11 bases in the middle. The germline CDR1 and CDR2 sequences are ENHRY and SYGVKD.

In this sample, this clonotype turned up many times. The chain employs TRBV5-4 and TRBJ2-5, with D perhaps matching TRBD2 (5 bases). The CDR3 consists of 15 residues. Germline lookup yields CDR1 SGHNT and CDR2 YYREEE (reference sequence). Trimming cost V 0 bases and J 5 bases, with 14 bases left between them. CDR3 loop: CASSLVDPSGETQYF. CDR3 coding DNA: TGTGCCAGCAGCTTGGTTGACCCCTCGGGGGAGACCCAGTACTTC.